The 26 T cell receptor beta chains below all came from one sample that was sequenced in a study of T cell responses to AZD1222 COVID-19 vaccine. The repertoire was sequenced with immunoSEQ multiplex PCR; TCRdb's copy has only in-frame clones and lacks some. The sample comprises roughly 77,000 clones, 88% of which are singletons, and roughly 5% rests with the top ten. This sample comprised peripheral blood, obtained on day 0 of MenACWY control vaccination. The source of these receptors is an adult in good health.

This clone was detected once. CDR3 region: CASRSDLSNQPQHF. Here the CDR3 DNA reads TGTGCCAGCAGGTCCGACCTTAGCAATCAGCCCCAGCATTTT. V usage is TRBV6-6 and J usage is TRBJ1-5, with D unclear. The CDR3 loop spans 14 amino acids. The germline CDR1 and CDR2 sequences are MNHNY and SVGAGI (reference sequence). Trimming took off 6 bases at V and 0 bases at J, with 9 bases between the two ends.

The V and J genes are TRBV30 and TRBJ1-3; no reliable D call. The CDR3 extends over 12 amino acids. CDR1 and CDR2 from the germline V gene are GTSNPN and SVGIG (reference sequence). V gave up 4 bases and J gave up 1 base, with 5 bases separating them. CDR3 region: CAWKASGNTIYF. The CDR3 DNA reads TGTGCCTGGAAGGCATCTGGAAACACCATATATTTT.

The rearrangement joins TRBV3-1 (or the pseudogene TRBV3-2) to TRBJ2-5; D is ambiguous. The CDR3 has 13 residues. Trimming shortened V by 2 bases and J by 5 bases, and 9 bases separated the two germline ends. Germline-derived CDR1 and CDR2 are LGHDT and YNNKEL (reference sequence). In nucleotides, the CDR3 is TGTGCCAGCAGCCAACATCTAGGGGAGACCCAGTACTTC. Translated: CASSQHLGETQYF.

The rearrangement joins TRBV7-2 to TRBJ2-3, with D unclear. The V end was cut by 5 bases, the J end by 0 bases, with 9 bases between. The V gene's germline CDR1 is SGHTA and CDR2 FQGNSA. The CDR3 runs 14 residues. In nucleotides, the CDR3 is TGTGCCAGCAGCCAAATGGCTAGCACAGATACGCAGTATTTT. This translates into CASSQMASTDTQYF.

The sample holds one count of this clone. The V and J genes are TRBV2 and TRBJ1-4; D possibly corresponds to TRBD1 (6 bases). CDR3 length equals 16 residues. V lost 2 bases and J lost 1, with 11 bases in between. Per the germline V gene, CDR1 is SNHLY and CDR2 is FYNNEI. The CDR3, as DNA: TGTGCCAGCAGTGAAAGGGGAGGGGGAACTAATGAAAAACTGTTTTTT. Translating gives CASSERGGGTNEKLFF.

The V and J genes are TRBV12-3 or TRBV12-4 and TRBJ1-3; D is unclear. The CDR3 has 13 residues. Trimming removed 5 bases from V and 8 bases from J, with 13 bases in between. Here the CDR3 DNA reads TGTGCCAGCAGTCTTCATCAGACGGACACCATATATTTT. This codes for CASSLHQTDTIYF.

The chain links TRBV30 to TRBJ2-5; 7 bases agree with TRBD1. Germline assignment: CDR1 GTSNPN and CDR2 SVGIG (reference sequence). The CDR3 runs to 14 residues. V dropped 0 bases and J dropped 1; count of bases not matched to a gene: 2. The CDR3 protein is CAWSVGQVQETQYF. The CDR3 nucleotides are TGTGCCTGGAGTGTAGGACAGGTCCAAGAGACCCAGTACTTC.

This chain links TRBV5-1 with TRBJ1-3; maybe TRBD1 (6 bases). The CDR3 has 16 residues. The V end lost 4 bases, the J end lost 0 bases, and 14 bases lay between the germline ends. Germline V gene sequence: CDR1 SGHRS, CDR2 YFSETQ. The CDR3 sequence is CASSIQGVGSGNTIYF. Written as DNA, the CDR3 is TGCGCCAGCAGCATACAGGGTGTTGGCTCTGGAAACACCATATATTTT.

The CDR3 nucleotides are TGTGCCAGCCGGGGACAGGGGGATTCACCCCTCCACTTT. Protein: CASRGQGDSPLHF. The chain uses TRBV2 and TRBJ1-6; 11 bases agree with TRBD1. The CDR3 extends over 13 amino acids. Germline assignment: CDR1 SNHLY and CDR2 FYNNEI. V lost 8 bases and J lost 8; bases outside the gene matches: 2.

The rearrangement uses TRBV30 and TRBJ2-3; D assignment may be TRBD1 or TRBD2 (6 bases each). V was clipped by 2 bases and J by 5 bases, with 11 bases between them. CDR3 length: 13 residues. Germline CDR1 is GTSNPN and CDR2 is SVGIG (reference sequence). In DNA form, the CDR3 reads TGTGCCTGGAGTCTTAAGGGGGGAGATACGCAGTATTTT. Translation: CAWSLKGGDTQYF.

This CDR3 reads CASNRDETYEQYF. CDR3 bases: TGTGCCAGTAACCGGGACGAGACCTACGAGCAGTACTTC. The rearrangement joins TRBV5-8 to TRBJ2-7, with D perhaps TRBD1 or TRBD2 (5 bases each). CDR3 length: 13 residues. Germline V gene lookup returns CDR1 SGHTS and CDR2 YDEGEE. Deletions cut 8 bases from V and 2 bases from J, with 14 bases between.

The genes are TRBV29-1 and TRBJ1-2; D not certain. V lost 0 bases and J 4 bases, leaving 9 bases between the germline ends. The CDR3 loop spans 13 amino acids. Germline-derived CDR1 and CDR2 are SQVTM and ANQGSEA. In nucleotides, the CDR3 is TGCAGCGTTGAAGATCTGGGGTCCTATGGCTACACCTTC. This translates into CSVEDLGSYGYTF. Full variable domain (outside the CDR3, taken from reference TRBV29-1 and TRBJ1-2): SAVISQKPSRDICQRGTSLTIQCQVDSQVTMMFWYRQQPGQSLTLIATANQGSEATYESGFVIDKFPISRPNLTFSTLTVSNMSPEDSSIYLCSVEDLGSYGYTFGSGTRLTVV.

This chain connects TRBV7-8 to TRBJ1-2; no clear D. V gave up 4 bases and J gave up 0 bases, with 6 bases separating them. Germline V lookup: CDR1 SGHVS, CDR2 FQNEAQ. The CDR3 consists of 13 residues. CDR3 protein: CASSSSTNYGYTF. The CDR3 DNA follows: TGTGCCAGCAGCTCCAGTACTAACTATGGCTACACCTTC.

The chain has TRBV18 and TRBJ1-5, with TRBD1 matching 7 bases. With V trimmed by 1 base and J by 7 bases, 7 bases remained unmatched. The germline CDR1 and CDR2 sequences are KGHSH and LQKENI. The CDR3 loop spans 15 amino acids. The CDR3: CASSPQAGGQQPQHF. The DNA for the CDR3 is TGTGCCAGCTCACCACAGGCAGGGGGGCAACAGCCCCAGCATTTT.

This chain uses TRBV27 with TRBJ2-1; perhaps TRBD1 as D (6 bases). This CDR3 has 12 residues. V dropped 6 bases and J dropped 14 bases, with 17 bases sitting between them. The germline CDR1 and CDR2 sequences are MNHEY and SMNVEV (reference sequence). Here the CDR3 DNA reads TGTGCCAGCAGCCTCCCCTGGGGGCAGGAGTTCTTC. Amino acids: CASSLPWGQEFF.

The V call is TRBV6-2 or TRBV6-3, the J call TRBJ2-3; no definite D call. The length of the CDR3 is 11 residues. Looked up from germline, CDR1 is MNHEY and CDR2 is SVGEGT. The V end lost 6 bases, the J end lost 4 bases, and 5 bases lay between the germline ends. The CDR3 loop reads CASSVADTQYF. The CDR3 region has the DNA TGTGCCAGCAGCGTGGCAGATACGCAGTATTTT.

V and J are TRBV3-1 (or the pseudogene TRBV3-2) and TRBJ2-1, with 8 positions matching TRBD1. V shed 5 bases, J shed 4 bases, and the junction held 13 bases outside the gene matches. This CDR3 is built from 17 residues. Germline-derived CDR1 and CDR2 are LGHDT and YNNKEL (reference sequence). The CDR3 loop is CASSITHRDRQYNEQFF. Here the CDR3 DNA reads TGTGCCAGCAGCATCACCCACCGGGACAGGCAATACAATGAGCAGTTCTTC.

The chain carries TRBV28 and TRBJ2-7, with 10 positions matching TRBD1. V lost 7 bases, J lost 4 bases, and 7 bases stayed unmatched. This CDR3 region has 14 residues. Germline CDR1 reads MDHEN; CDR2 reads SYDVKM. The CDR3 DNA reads TGTGCCAGCACCGCCGGGACAGGGGTGTACGAGCAGTACTTC. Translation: CASTAGTGVYEQYF.

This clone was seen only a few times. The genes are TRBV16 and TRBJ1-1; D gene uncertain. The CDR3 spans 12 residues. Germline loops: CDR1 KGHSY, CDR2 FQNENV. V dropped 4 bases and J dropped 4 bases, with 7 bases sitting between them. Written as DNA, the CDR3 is TGTGCCAGCAGCCCCATTGCCACTGAAGCTTTCTTT. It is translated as CASSPIATEAFF. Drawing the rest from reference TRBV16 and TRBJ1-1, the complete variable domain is GEEVAQTPKHLVRGEGQKAKLYCAPIKGHSYVFWYQQVLKNEFKFLISFQNENVFDETGMPKERFSAKCLPNSPCSLEIQATKLEDSAVYFCASSPIATEAFFGQGTRLTVV.

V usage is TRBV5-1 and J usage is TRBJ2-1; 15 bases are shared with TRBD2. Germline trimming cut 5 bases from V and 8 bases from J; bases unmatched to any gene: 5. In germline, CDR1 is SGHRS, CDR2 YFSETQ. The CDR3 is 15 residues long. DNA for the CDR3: TGCGCCAGCAGAGGGACTAGCGGGGGGAGCCATGAGCAGTTCTTC. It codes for CASRGTSGGSHEQFF.

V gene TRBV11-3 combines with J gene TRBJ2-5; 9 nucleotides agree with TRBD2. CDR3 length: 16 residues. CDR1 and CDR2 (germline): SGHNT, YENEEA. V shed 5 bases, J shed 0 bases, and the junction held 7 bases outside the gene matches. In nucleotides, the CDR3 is TGTGCCAGCAGCCCGGGGACTAGCCTGTACCAAGAGACCCAGTACTTC. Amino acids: CASSPGTSLYQETQYF.

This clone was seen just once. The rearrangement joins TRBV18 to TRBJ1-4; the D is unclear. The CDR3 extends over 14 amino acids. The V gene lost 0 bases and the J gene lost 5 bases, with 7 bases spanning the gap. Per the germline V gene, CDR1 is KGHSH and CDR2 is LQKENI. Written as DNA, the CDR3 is TGTGCCAGCTCACCACCAGGAAAGAATGAAAAACTGTTTTTT. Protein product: CASSPPGKNEKLFF. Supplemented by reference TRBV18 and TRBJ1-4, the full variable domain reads NAGVMQNPRHLVRRRGQEARLRCSPMKGHSHVYWYRQLPEEGLKFMVYLQKENIIDESGMPKERFSAEFPKEGPSILRIQQVVRGDSAAYFCASSPPGKNEKLFFGSGTQLSVL.

The CDR3 nucleotides are TGTGCCAGCAGTTACTCACGGAAATTTACAGGGGACGAGCAGTACTTC. Protein product: CASSYSRKFTGDEQYF. V usage is TRBV6-5 and J usage is TRBJ2-7; 7 bases are shared with TRBD1. Germline V gene sequence: CDR1 MNHEY, CDR2 SVGAGI. This CDR3 is built from 16 residues. J gave up 5 bases and V 0 bases, and 10 bases lay outside the gene matches.

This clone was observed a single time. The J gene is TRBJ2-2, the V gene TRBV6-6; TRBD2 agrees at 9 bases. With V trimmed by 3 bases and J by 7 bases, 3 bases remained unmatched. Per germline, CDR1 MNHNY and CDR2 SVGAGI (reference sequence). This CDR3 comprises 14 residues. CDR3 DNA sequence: TGTGCCAGCAGTTATAGCGGGGGTGTCGGGGAGCTGTTTTTT. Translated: CASSYSGGVGELFF.

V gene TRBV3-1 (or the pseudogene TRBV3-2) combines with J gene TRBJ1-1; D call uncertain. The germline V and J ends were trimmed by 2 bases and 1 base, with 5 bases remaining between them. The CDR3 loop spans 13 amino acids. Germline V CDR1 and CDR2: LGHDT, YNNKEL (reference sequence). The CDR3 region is CASSQLKNTEAFF. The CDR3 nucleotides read TGTGCCAGCAGCCAACTTAAGAACACTGAAGCTTTCTTT.

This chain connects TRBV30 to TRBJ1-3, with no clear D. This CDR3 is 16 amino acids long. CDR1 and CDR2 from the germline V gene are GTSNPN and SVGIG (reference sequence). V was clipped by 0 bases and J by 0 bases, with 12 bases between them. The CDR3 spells CAWSVPPISSGNTIYF. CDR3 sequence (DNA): TGTGCCTGGAGTGTACCCCCCATCTCCTCTGGAAACACCATATATTTT. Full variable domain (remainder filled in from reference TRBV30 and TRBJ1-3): SQTIHQWPATLVQPVGSPLSLECTVEGTSNPNLYWYRQAAGRGLQLLFYSVGIGQISSEVPQNLSASRPQDRQFILSSKKLLLSDSGFYLCAWSVPPISSGNTIYFGEGSWLTVV.